The T cell receptor beta chain described here comes from a study of T cell repertoires in cytomegalovirus infection. The wider study: CMV infection plus the matching HLA type was flagged by public TCR beta signatures. Notes on the study in general: Using cumulative public TCR beta family frequency, the authors identified those who carried CMV together with the relevant HLA. Ex vivo, HLA-C-restricted CMV-specific TCR beta clonotypes prevailed over the rest of the response.

The CDR3 is made up of 15 amino acids. V gave up 3 bases and J gave up 1 base, with 12 bases separating them. Via MiXCR, TCRdb re-called the reads, giving one row per CDR3 protein. The sample lists some 450,000 distinct CDR3 sequences, approximately 31% occurring once. This clonotype appeared a few times. Its specificity is unknown. Specimen: PBMCs. This sequence originates from a human donor in good health (CMV status not recorded). Some clones in this sample may be carry-over from other donors' samples. J is TRBJ1-1 and V is TRBV12-3 or TRBV12-4; D unresolved. CDR3 protein: CASSFGILPNTEAFF. The CDR3 nucleotides read TGTGCCAGCAGTTTCGGAATTTTGCCGAACACTGAAGCTTTCTTT.